The entry below describes one T cell receptor beta chain. The antigen remains unidentified. This entry comes from a study of vaccination effects on CD4 cells after COVID-19. Whole-study results and caveats: Healthy vaccinees' vaccine-induced clones included only 1 of 255 that recognized common cold coronaviruses. Relatively few convalescent patients took part in the study, which had no early post-infection timepoints. Marked contraction was observed in infection-induced and vaccine-induced clones late after vaccination.

Only in-frame clones appear in the TCRdb table, and some are missing; sequencing was by immunoSEQ multiplex PCR. The profile shows tens of thousands of clones, almost 85% of them singletons. Trimming stripped 8 bases from V and 6 bases from J, with 13 bases between. The length of the CDR3 is 13 residues. Using viral peptide pools, the ViraFEST assay grew out antigen-specific CD4+ T cells prior to sequencing. It was after more than nine days of culture that CD4+ T cells were isolated. Every participant took two doses of the BNT162b2 or mRNA-1273 vaccine. A half-medium replacement with IL-2 medium was carried out on days 3 and 7.

This sample comprised CD4+ T cells from PBMCs cultured with HCoV-NL63 spike peptides, obtained after COVID-19 vaccination. This chain joins TRBV12-3 or TRBV12-4 and TRBJ1-4; D is uncertain. The receptor's source is a human donor who received a COVID-19 vaccine. Some clones in this sample may be carry-over from other donors' samples. The CDR3 sequence is CASLATVDEKLFF. CDR3 coding DNA: TGTGCCAGCCTGGCGACCGTCGATGAAAAACTGTTTTTT.